This T cell receptor beta chain originates from a study of blood T cell repertoires in COVID-19. Profiled with immunoSEQ multiplex PCR; TCRdb holds only in-frame clones, not every one. The data show about 280,000 clones, 75% to 90% seen once. V lost 1 base and J 2 bases, leaving 7 bases between the germline ends. This CDR3 is 14 amino acids long. Per germline, CDR1 SGHAT and CDR2 FQNNGV. The sequencing sample was made of PBMCs or T cells enriched from blood (not recorded which). This clonotype originated in a woman in her forties or fifties who had recovered from COVID-19. The chain has TRBV11-2 and TRBJ2-3, with unresolved D. The CDR3 is CASSLAGSTDTQYF. CDR3 DNA sequence: TGTGCCAGCAGCTTAGCCGGGTCCACAGATACGCAGTATTTT. The full variable domain, its missing parts supplied by reference TRBV11-2 and TRBJ2-3, is EAGVAQSPRYKIIEKRQSVAFWCNPISGHATLYWYQQILGQGPKLLIQFQNNGVVDDSQLPKDRFSAERLKGVDSTLKIQPAKLEDSAVYLCASSLAGSTDTQYFGPGTRLTVL.